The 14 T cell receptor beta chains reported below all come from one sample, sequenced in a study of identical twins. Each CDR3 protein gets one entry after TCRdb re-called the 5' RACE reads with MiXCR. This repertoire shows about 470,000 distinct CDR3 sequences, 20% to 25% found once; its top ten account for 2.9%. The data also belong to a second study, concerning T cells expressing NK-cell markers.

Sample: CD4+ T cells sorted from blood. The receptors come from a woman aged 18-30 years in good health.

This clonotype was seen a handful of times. The CDR3 DNA is TGTGCCAGCAGCTTAGGGACAGGAGGGCTCTACGAGCAGTACTTC. Encoded protein: CASSLGTGGLYEQYF. The genes are TRBV11-2 and TRBJ2-7; D may be TRBD1 (7 bases). CDR1 SGHAT and CDR2 FQNNGV come from the germline V gene. Trimming removed 1 base from V and 3 bases from J, with 13 bases in between. CDR3 length: 15 amino acids.

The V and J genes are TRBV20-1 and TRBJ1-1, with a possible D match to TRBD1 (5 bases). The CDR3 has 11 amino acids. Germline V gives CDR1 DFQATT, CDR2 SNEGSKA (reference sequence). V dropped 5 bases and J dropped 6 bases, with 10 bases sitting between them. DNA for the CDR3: TGCAGTGCTGGGGGGGTCGCTGAAGCTTTCTTT. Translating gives CSAGGVAEAFF.

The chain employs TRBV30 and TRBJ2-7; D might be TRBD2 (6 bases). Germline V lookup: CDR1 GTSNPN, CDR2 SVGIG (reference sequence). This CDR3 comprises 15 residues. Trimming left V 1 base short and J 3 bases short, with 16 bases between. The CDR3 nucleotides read TGTGCCTGGAGTGCAGGGACTGTTCCGATCTACGAGCAGTACTTC. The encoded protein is CAWSAGTVPIYEQYF. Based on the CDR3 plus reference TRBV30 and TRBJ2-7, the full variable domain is SQTIHQWPATLVQPVGSPLSLECTVEGTSNPNLYWYRQAAGRGLQLLFYSVGIGQISSEVPQNLSASRPQDRQFILSSKKLLLSDSGFYLCAWSAGTVPIYEQYFGPGTRLTVT.

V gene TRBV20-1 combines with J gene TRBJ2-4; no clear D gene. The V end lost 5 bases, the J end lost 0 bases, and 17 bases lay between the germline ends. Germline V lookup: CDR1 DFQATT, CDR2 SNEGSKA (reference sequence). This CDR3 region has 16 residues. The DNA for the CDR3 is TGCAGTGCTCCCTTTAGACTCTTCTTAGCCAAAAACATTCAGTACTTC. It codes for CSAPFRLFLAKNIQYF.

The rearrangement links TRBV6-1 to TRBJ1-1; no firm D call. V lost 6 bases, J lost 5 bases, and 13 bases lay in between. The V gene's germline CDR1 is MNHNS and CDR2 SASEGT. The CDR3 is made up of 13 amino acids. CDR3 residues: CASRDLTETEAFF. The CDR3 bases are TGTGCCAGCAGGGATTTGACTGAAACTGAAGCTTTCTTT.

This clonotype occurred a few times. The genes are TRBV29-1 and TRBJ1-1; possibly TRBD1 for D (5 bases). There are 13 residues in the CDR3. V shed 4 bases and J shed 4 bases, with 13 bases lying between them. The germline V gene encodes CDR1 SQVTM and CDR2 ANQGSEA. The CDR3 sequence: CSVVQDAGTEAFF. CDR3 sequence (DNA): TGCAGCGTTGTACAGGATGCGGGCACTGAAGCTTTCTTT.

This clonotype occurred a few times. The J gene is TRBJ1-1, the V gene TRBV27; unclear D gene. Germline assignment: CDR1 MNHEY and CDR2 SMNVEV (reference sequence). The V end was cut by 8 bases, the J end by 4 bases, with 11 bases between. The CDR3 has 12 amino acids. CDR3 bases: TGTGCCAGCGCCCGGCCGGGCACTGAAGCTTTCTTT. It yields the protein CASARPGTEAFF.

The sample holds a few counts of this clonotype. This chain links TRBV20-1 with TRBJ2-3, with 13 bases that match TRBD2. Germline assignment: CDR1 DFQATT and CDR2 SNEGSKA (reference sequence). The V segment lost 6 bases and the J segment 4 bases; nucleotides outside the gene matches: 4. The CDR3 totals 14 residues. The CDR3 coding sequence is TGCAGTGCAACGGGACTAGCGGGGCCAGATACGCAGTATTTT. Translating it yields CSATGLAGPDTQYF.

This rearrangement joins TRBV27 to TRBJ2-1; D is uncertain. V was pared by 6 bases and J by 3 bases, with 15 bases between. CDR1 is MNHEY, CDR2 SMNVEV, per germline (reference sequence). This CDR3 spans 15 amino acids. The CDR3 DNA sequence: TGTGCCAGCAGCGCCAGGCCCGGCTACTACAATGAGCAGTTCTTC. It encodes CASSARPGYYNEQFF.

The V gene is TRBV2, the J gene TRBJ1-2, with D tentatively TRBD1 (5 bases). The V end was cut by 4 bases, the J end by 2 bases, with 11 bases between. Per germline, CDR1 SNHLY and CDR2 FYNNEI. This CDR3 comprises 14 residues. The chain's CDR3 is CASSALEGNYGYTF. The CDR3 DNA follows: TGTGCCAGCAGTGCTCTCGAGGGGAACTATGGCTACACCTTC.

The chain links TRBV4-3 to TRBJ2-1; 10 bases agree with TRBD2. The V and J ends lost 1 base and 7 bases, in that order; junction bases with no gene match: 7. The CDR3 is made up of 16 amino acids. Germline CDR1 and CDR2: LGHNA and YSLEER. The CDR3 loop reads CASSQAAGLAANEQFF. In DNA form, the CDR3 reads TGCGCCAGCAGCCAAGCTGCCGGACTAGCGGCAAATGAGCAGTTCTTC.

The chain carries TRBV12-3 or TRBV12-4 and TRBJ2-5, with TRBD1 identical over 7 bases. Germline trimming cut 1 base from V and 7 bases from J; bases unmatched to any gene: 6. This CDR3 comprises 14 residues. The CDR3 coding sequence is TGTGCCAGCAGTTTAGGACAGGGCCTGGGGACCCAGTACTTC. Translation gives CASSLGQGLGTQYF.

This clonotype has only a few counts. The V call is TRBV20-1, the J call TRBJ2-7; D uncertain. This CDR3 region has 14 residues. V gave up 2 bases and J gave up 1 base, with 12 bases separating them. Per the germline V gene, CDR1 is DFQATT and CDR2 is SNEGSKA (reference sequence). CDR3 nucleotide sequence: TGCAGTGCTAGACCCCGGCTGGATTCCTACGAGCAGTACTTC. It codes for CSARPRLDSYEQYF.

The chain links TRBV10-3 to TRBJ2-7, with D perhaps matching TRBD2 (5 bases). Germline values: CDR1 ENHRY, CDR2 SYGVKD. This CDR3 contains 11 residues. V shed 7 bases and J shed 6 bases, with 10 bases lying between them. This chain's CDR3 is CAITEGPEQYF. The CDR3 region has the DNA TGTGCCATCACCGAGGGTCCCGAGCAGTACTTC.